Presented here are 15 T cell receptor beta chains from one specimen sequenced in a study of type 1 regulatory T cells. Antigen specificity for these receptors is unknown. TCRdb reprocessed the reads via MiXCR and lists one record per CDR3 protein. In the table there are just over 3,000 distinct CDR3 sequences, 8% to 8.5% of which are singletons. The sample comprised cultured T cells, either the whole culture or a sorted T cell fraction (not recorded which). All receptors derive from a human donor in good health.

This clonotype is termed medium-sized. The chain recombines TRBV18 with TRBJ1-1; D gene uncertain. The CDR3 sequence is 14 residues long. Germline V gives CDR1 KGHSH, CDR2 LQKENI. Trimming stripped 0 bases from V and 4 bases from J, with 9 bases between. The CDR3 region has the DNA TGTGCCAGCTCACCACCGTGGGGTACCACTGAAGCTTTCTTT. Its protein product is CASSPPWGTTEAFF.

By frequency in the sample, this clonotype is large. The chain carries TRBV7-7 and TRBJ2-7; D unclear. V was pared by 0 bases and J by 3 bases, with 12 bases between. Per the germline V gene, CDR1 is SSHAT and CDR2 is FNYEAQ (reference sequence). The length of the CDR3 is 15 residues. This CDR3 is CASSLADGAHYEQYF. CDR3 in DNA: TGTGCCAGCAGCTTAGCCGACGGAGCGCACTACGAGCAGTACTTC.

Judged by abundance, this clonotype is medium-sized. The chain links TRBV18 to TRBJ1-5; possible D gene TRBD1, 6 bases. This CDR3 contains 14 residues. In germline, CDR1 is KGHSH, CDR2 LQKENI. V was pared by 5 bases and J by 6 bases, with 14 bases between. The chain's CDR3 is CASSEQGNRQPQHF. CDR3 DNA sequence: TGTGCCAGCTCAGAACAGGGAAACCGTCAGCCCCAGCATTTT.

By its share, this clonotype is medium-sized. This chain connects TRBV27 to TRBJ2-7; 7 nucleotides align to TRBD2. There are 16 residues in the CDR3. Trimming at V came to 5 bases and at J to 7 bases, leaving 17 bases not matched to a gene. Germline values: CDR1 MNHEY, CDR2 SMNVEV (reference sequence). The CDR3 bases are TGTGCCAGCAGTCACCCGGGGGACGCGGGAGAAAGGGAGCAGTACTTC. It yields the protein CASSHPGDAGEREQYF.

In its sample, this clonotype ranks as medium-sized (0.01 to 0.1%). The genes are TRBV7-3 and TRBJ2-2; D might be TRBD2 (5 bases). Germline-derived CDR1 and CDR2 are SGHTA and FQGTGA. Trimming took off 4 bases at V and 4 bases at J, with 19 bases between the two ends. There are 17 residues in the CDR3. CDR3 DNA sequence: TGTGCCAGCAGCTCACAATTCGCCAGCGGTTCCACCGGGGAGCTGTTTTTT. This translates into CASSSQFASGSTGELFF. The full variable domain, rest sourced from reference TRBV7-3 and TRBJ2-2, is GAGVSQTPSNKVTEKGKYVELRCDPISGHTALYWYRQSLGQGPEFLIYFQGTGAADDSGLPNDRFFAVRPEGSVSTLKIQRTERGDSAVYLCASSSQFASGSTGELFFGEGSRLTVL.

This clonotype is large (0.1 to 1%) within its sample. This CDR3 reads CASRPGTSGYEQYF. The CDR3, as DNA: TGTGCCAGCAGGCCCGGGACTAGCGGGTACGAGCAGTACTTC. The V gene is TRBV2, the J gene TRBJ2-7; 12 nucleotides align to TRBD2. Germline lookup yields CDR1 SNHLY and CDR2 FYNNEI. Trimming took 6 bases from V and 4 from J; bases not matched to a gene: 4. The CDR3 runs to 14 residues.

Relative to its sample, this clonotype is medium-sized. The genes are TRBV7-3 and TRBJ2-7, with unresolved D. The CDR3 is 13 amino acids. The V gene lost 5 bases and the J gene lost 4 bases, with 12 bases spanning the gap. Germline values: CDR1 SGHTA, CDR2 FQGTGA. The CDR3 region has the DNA TGTGCCAGCAGCCCTGGTCGATTATACGAGCAGTACTTC. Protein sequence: CASSPGRLYEQYF.

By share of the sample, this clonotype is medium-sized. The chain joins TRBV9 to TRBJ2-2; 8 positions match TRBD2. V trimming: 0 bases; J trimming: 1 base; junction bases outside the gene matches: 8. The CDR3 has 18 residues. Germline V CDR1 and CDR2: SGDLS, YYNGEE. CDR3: CASSVGSQRERNTGELFF. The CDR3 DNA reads TGTGCCAGCAGCGTAGGATCCCAGCGGGAGAGGAACACCGGGGAGCTGTTTTTT.

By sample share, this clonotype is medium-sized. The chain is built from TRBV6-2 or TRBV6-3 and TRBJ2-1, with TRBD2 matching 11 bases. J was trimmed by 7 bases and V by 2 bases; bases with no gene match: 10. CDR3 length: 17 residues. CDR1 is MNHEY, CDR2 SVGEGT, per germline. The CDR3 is CASSYEVLAGGGNEQFF. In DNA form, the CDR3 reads TGTGCCAGCAGTTACGAGGTCCTAGCGGGAGGAGGGAATGAGCAGTTCTTC.

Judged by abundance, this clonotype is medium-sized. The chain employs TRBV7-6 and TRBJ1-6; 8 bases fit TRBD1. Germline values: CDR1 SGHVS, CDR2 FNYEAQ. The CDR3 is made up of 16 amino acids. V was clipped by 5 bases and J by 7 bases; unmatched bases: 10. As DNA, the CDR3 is TGTGCCAGCAGCCCGGGGGCCGGACAGGGAAATTCACCCCTCCACTTT. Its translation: CASSPGAGQGNSPLHF.

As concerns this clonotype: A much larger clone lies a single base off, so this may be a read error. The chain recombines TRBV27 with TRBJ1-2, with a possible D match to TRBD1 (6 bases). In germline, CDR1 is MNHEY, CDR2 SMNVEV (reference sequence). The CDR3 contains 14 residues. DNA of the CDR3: TGTGCCAGCAGTCGGCCGGGGGCGGACTATAGCTACGCCTTC. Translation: CASSRPGADYSYAF.

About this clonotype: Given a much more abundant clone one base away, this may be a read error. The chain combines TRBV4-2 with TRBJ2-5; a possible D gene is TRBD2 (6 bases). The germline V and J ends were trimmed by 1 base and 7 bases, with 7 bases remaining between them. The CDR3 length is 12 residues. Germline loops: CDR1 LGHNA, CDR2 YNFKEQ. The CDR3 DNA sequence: TGTGCCAGCAGCCAAGTCGGGGGGACCCAGTACTTC. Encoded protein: CASSQVGGTQYF.

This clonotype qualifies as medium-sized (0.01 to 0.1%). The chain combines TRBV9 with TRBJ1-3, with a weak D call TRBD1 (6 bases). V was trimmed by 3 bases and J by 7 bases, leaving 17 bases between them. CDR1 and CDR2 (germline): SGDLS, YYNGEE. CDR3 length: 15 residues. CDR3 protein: CASSEGGAPSNTIYF. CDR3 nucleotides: TGTGCCAGCAGCGAGGGGGGGGCGCCTAGTAACACCATATATTTT. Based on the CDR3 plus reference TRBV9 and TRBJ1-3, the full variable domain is DSGVTQTPKHLITATGQRVTLRCSPRSGDLSVYWYQQSLDQGLQFLIQYYNGEERAKGNILERFSAQQFPDLHSELNLSSLELGDSALYFCASSEGGAPSNTIYFGEGSWLTVV.

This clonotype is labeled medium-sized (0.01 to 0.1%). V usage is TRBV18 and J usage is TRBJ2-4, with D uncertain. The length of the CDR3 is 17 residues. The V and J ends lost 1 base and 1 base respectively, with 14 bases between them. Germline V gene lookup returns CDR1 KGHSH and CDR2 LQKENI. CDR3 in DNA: TGTGCCAGCTCACCACTGGGTCCCTCCGGGGCCAAAAACATTCAGTACTTC. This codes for CASSPLGPSGAKNIQYF.

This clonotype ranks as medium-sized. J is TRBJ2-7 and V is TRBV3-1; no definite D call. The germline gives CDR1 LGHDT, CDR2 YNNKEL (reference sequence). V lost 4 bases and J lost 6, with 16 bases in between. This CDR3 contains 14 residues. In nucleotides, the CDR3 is TGTGCCAGCAGCCTAATCCCCGCCGACCGCGAGCAGTACTTC. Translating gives CASSLIPADREQYF.